The T cell receptor beta chain under discussion was sequenced for a study of neurological immune-mediated disorders. V lost 4 bases, J lost 6 bases, and 12 bases lay in between. Germline V gives CDR1 SQVTM, CDR2 ANQGSEA. The CDR3 sequence is 12 residues long. 5'RACE with 10-nucleotide random UMIs produced the cDNA. TCRdb reprocessed the 5' RACE reads via MiXCR and lists one record per CDR3 protein. The sample lists about 33,000 distinct CDR3 sequences, roughly an eighth occurring once. Described time point: longitudinal time-point 2. This clonotype was found many times. The chain uses TRBV29-1 and TRBJ1-1; weak D call: TRBD1 (6 bases). The sequence came from a woman between 40 and 55 years old in good health. The sample comprised PBMCs. The CDR3 nucleotides are TGCAGCGTTGTGCAGGGGATTGCTGAAGCTTTCTTT. It yields the protein CSVVQGIAEAFF.